These 17 T cell receptor beta chains were all obtained from the same sample, sequenced in a study of beta chain features in type 1 diabetes. Sequenced material consisted of expressed TCRB transcripts (all of the isolated RNA was reverse transcribed). Profiling relied on immunoSEQ multiplex PCR, and the TCRdb table lists in-frame clones only, not all of them. This repertoire shows under 450,000 clones, approximately 14% found once; its top ten account for 0.035% to 0.045%. Sequenced: naive CD4+ T cells from blood. Source of these receptors: a man aged 30-40 years in good health.

This clone was picked up a small number of times. The chain joins TRBV29-1 to TRBJ2-1; no definite D call. CDR1 and CDR2 from the germline V gene are SQVTM and ANQGSEA. There are 11 residues in the CDR3. Trimming left V 1 base short and J 8 bases short, with 6 bases between. In DNA form, the CDR3 reads TGCAGCGTTGAAGGTAGCTATGAGCAGTTCTTC. Translation gives CSVEGSYEQFF.

This chain links TRBV5-4 with TRBJ1-1; TRBD1 agrees at 8 bases. This CDR3 spans 17 amino acids. V shed 4 bases, J shed 0 bases, and the junction held 11 bases outside the gene matches. Germline lookup yields CDR1 SGHNT and CDR2 YYREEE (reference sequence). The CDR3, as DNA: TGTGCCAGCAGCCCCTTACACCGACAGGGGTTGAACACTGAAGCTTTCTTT. This gives the protein CASSPLHRQGLNTEAFF.

This clone was observed a few times. The chain combines TRBV9 with TRBJ2-7; 8 bases agree with TRBD1. Germline V gives CDR1 SGDLS, CDR2 YYNGEE. Trimming cost V 1 base and J 9 bases; bases outside gene matches: 12. The CDR3 loop spans 15 amino acids. The CDR3, as DNA: TGTGCCAGCAGCGTAAACCCGACTGACAGGGGCTGGCAGTACTTC. Translating it yields CASSVNPTDRGWQYF. Complete variable domain (other parts from reference TRBV9 and TRBJ2-7): DSGVTQTPKHLITATGQRVTLRCSPRSGDLSVYWYQQSLDQGLQFLIQYYNGEERAKGNILERFSAQQFPDLHSELNLSSLELGDSALYFCASSVNPTDRGWQYFGPGTRLTVT.

Only a few counts were recorded for this clone. This may be a read error, as it is one base from a much larger clone. Other DNA sequences from this sample encode an identical CDR3 as well. This chain links TRBV7-8 with TRBJ1-1; the D gene is possibly TRBD1 (5 bases). With 5 bases removed from V and 1 base from J, the gap between germline ends came to 8 bases. The length of the CDR3 is 13 residues. Germline V gene sequence: CDR1 SGHVS, CDR2 FQNEAQ. The CDR3 sequence: CASSLDRNTEAFF. The DNA of the CDR3 is TGTGCCAGCAGCCTAGACAGGAACACTGAAGCTTTCTTT.

The CDR3 protein is CAQTGKNTEAFF. In DNA form, the CDR3 reads TGTGCCCAAACGGGTAAGAACACTGAAGCTTTCTTT. V gene TRBV30 combines with J gene TRBJ1-1; D gene unclear. Trimming shortened V by 8 bases and J by 1 base, and 11 bases separated the two germline ends. This CDR3 has 12 residues. The germline gives CDR1 GTSNPN, CDR2 SVGIG (reference sequence).

The chain has TRBV29-1 and TRBJ2-5; D is unclear. V was cut by 3 bases and J by 2 bases, with 10 bases left in between. Germline CDR1 and CDR2: SQVTM and ANQGSEA. CDR3 length: 13 amino acids. CDR3 sequence (DNA): TGCAGCGTTGATCGTAAGCAGCAAGAGACCCAGTACTTC. Translated: CSVDRKQQETQYF.

The CDR3 nucleotides are TGCGCCAGCAGCCAAGGAAAGGGGATTGCAGATACGCAGTATTTT. Its protein is CASSQGKGIADTQYF. J is TRBJ2-3 and V is TRBV4-3; D possibly corresponds to TRBD1 (5 bases). Trimming pared 1 base from V and 4 bases from J, leaving 12 bases between. Per germline, CDR1 LGHNA and CDR2 YSLEER. This CDR3 is built from 15 residues.

As to this clone: This may stem from a read error, because a much larger clone lies one nucleotide away. The same CDR3 is also encoded by other DNA sequences in this sample. The chain links TRBV11-2 to TRBJ2-5; D is ambiguous. This CDR3 region has 11 residues. V lost 4 bases, J lost 2 bases, and 2 bases lay in between. Looked up from germline, CDR1 is SGHAT and CDR2 is FQNNGV. In DNA, the CDR3 is TGTGCCAGCAGCTCACAAGAGACCCAGTACTTC. Its protein is CASSSQETQYF.

This clone appeared a few times. The chain combines TRBV5-1 with TRBJ2-1, with 11 bases that match TRBD2. Losses at the gene ends were 6 bases for V and 4 bases for J; bases not matched to a gene: 6. The CDR3 extends over 15 amino acids. Germline CDR1 SGHRS, CDR2 YFSETQ. The CDR3 DNA sequence: TGCGCCAGCACAACTAGCGGGGGCGCATACAATGAGCAGTTCTTC. This sequence encodes CASTTSGGAYNEQFF.

The rearrangement joins TRBV30 to TRBJ2-3; maybe TRBD2 (6 bases). Between the trimmed V and J ends, which lost 3 bases and 4 bases, there was a span of 14 bases. Looked up from germline, CDR1 is GTSNPN and CDR2 is SVGIG (reference sequence). The CDR3 loop spans 14 amino acids. The CDR3 DNA sequence: TGTGCCTGGAGATTATCGGGAGTACCAGATACGCAGTATTTT. This translates into CAWRLSGVPDTQYF.

This clone has a handful of counts. The chain recombines TRBV2 with TRBJ2-1; unclear D gene. Trimming stripped 4 bases from V and 0 bases from J, with 13 bases between. The CDR3 runs 16 residues. Germline-derived CDR1 and CDR2 are SNHLY and FYNNEI. The CDR3 DNA is TGTGCCAGCAGTGCCAGACCCGACTCCTCCTACAATGAGCAGTTCTTC. Amino acid sequence: CASSARPDSSYNEQFF.

This clone was observed a few times. The chain has TRBV19 and TRBJ1-2; possible D gene TRBD1, 6 bases. Germline loops: CDR1 LNHDA, CDR2 SQIVND (reference sequence). The CDR3 runs 14 residues. With 3 bases removed from V and 0 bases from J, the gap between germline ends came to 8 bases. CDR3 sequence (DNA): TGTGCCAGTAGTATGGGACACACTAACTATGGCTACACCTTC. Its translation: CASSMGHTNYGYTF. The whole variable domain, filled in from reference TRBV19 and TRBJ1-2, reads DGGITQSPKYLFRKEGQNVTLSCEQNLNHDAMYWYRQDPGQGLRLIYYSQIVNDFQKGDIAEGYSVSREKKESFPLTVTSAQKNPTAFYLCASSMGHTNYGYTFGSGTRLTVV.

The CDR3 here is CSVDRGLSGNTIYF. The CDR3 bases are TGCAGCGTTGACAGGGGGCTCTCTGGAAACACCATATATTTT. The rearrangement uses TRBV29-1 and TRBJ1-3; the match to TRBD1 covers 8 bases. The V gene end was trimmed by 3 bases and the J gene end by 0 bases; junction bases not matched to a gene: 1. Germline V gene sequence: CDR1 SQVTM, CDR2 ANQGSEA. This CDR3 comprises 14 residues.

The chain carries TRBV10-3 and TRBJ2-7; 7 positions agree with TRBD1. This CDR3 has 13 amino acids. After removal of 7 bases from V and 4 bases from J, the junction contained 7 bases not matched to a gene. Germline loops: CDR1 ENHRY, CDR2 SYGVKD. The CDR3 here is CAIKGASKYEQYF. The CDR3 region has the DNA TGTGCCATCAAGGGGGCCAGTAAGTACGAGCAGTACTTC.

The chain joins TRBV27 to TRBJ2-5, with 11 bases matching TRBD2. After removal of 6 bases from V and 4 bases from J, the junction contained 4 bases not matched to a gene. Per germline, CDR1 MNHEY and CDR2 SMNVEV (reference sequence). This CDR3 spans 14 amino acids. The DNA of the CDR3 is TGTGCCAGCAGCCCGCTAGCGGGAGGAGAGACCCAGTACTTC. This codes for CASSPLAGGETQYF.

This clone was seen a handful of times. CDR3 amino acids: CASSLDRQFNEKLFF. The DNA of the CDR3 is TGTGCCAGCAGCTTAGATCGGCAGTTTAATGAAAAACTGTTTTTT. The chain couples TRBV7-2 to TRBJ1-4; D unclear. The CDR3 runs 15 residues. The V and J ends lost 1 base and 4 bases respectively, with 10 bases between them. Germline CDR1 reads SGHTA; CDR2 reads FQGNSA. Variable domain in full (rest from reference TRBV7-2 and TRBJ1-4): GAGVSQSPSNKVTEKGKDVELRCDPISGHTALYWYRQSLGQGLEFLIYFQGNSAPDKSGLPSDRFSAERTGGSVSTLTIQRTQQEDSAVYLCASSLDRQFNEKLFFGSGTQLSVL.

This clone was seen a few times. The V and J genes are TRBV7-2 and TRBJ2-3, with D possibly being TRBD1 (5 bases). V gave up 5 bases and J gave up 5 bases, with 11 bases separating them. This CDR3 is 13 amino acids long. Looked up from germline, CDR1 is SGHTA and CDR2 is FQGNSA. CDR3 loop: CASSQDQGDTQYF. In DNA form, the CDR3 reads TGTGCCAGCAGCCAAGATCAGGGAGATACGCAGTATTTT.